This record covers a single T cell receptor beta chain. In germline, CDR1 is MNHNY, CDR2 SVGAGI (reference sequence). The length of the CDR3 is 14 residues. J was trimmed by 5 bases and V by 4 bases; bases with no gene match: 8. The entry originates in a study of blood T cell repertoires in COVID-19. In Seattle, patients joined the study during active infection and were tracked longitudinally. Sequencing was performed with immunoSEQ multiplex PCR; in TCRdb, only in-frame clones are kept and a portion is missing. Of some 240,000 clones in the sample, around four fifths were seen once. The material sequenced was peripheral blood. The source is a woman aged 70-85 years with COVID-19, enrolled during active disease. The chain recombines TRBV6-6 with TRBJ2-7; 7 nucleotides line up with TRBD1. The CDR3 coding sequence is TGTGCCAGCAGTTTTTTGACAGGGACGGACGAGCAGTACTTC. Its protein is CASSFLTGTDEQYF.